The present T cell receptor (beta chain) was sequenced within a study of T cells in Graves' hyperthyroidism and ophthalmopathy. General study points: Using 13 V-J features, a model discriminated ophthalmopathy from stable hyperthyroidism. Onset of ophthalmopathy came a median roughly 6.5 months after the model predicted it.

There are many counts of this clonotype. Its antigen is not identified. Researchers took RNA transcripts and amplified the TCR beta CDR3 regions from them. The TCR CDR3 was amplified in a first-round RT-PCR using the HTBI primer set. MiXCR, run by TCRdb on the multiplex PCR reads, gives a single entry per CDR3 protein. The sample lists about 590,000 distinct CDR3 sequences, about 14% occurring once. The CDR3 extends over 14 amino acids. Looked up from germline, CDR1 is SGHRS and CDR2 is YFSETQ. J gave up 7 bases and V 0 bases, and 1 base lay outside the gene matches. PBMCs came from about 10 ml fresh peripheral blood.

This sequence joins TRBV5-1 and TRBJ2-1; 10 nucleotides align to TRBD1. The sequenced sample consisted of blood. This sequence originates from a young woman with Graves' ophthalmopathy. The CDR3 nucleotides read TGCGCCAGCAGCTTGGGGGACAGGGGTAATGAGCAGTTCTTC. It codes for CASSLGDRGNEQFF.